This TCR beta chain appears in the sequencing data of a study of shared clonotypes between healthy human individuals. Background on the study: Three CD4 naive, three CD4 memory, two CD8 naive and one CD8 memory plate were used per donor.

The method was immunoSEQ multiplex PCR; TCRdb's version includes in-frame clones alone and lacks a portion of them. The data contain about 1 million clones, about 74% of them singletons. Study observations and caveats: Donor clonotype sharing was expected to depend on sequencing depth. For sorted subsets, rarefaction showed incomplete sequencing despite large depth.

The CDR3 is 15 amino acids. V shed 0 bases, J shed 8 bases, and the junction held 5 bases outside the gene matches. The germline gives CDR1 ENHRY, CDR2 SYGVKD. About this clone: What it binds is not known.

The sequence came from a man between 18 and 35 years old in good health. V gene TRBV10-3 combines with J gene TRBJ2-1, with 9 bases lining up with TRBD2. Sequenced material: memory CD4+ T cells sorted from blood. The subset here: CD45RA-negative fraction. The CDR3 DNA follows: TGTGCCATCAGTGAGTCCGGCGGGAGGGTTCATGAGCAGTTCTTC. The encoded protein is CAISESGGRVHEQFF.